Listed below are T cell receptor beta chains from one sample, sequenced in a study of radiotherapy plus CTLA-4 blockade in lung cancer. Sequenced by immunoSEQ multiplex PCR; TCRdb stores in-frame clones only, minus some. The repertoire holds 130,000 or so clones, with around 90% as singletons. The sample here was peripheral blood, taken from a patient treated with radiotherapy plus ipilimumab. The receptor set was obtained from a human donor with non-small cell lung cancer that progressed on radiotherapy plus ipilimumab. Both conserved end residues are part of each CDR3. A D gene is named only where the DNA matches it firmly. A clone size is listed for some rows: how often the clone was seen (once, few, many), or a class if it is expanded.

cdr3_aa cdr3_nt clone_size d_call j_call v_call
CASSPRGPGGNTIYF TGTGCCAGCAGCCCGAGGGGGCCGGGGGGAAACACCATATATTTT - TRBD1 TRBJ1-3 TRBV5-7
CASSSPVRAYEQYF TGTGCCAGCAGTTCTCCCGTCCGGGCCTACGAGCAGTACTTC - - TRBJ2-7 TRBV6-5
CASSDGGRDTDTQYF TGTGCCAGCAGTGACGGCGGGAGGGATACAGATACGCAGTATTTT - TRBD2 TRBJ2-3 TRBV6-1
CASSRQGAYGYTF TGTGCCAGCAGCCGACAGGGGGCGTATGGCTACACCTTC - TRBD1 TRBJ1-2 TRBV11-1
CASSWEGRLDYGYTF TGTGCCAGCAGCTGGGAGGGACGATTGGACTATGGCTACACCTTC - - TRBJ1-2 TRBV5-5
CSVGGASDTQYF TGCAGCGTTGGGGGAGCGTCAGATACGCAGTATTTT - - TRBJ2-3 TRBV29-1
CASSLLAGALETQYF TGTGCCAGCAGCTTACTAGCGGGAGCGCTAGAGACCCAGTACTTC - TRBD2 TRBJ2-5 TRBV7-9
CASSGRSYEQYF TGTGCCAGCTCAGGACGTTCCTACGAGCAGTACTTC - - TRBJ2-7 TRBV6-1
CASSLGQGGNTIYF TGTGCCAGCAGTTTAGGACAGGGTGGGAACACCATATATTTT few TRBD1 TRBJ1-3 TRBV28
CASRGDMNTGELFF TGCGCCAGCAGAGGAGACATGAACACCGGGGAGCTGTTTTTT - - TRBJ2-2 TRBV5-1
CASSPRDEQFF TGTGCCAGCTCGCCGCGGGATGAGCAGTTCTTC - - TRBJ2-1 TRBV13
CASSAKDTGELFF TGTGCCAGCAGCGCAAAAGACACCGGGGAGCTGTTTTTT - - TRBJ2-2 TRBV9
CASSVDEESYNEQFF TGTGCCAGCAGCGTAGATGAGGAAAGCTACAATGAGCAGTTCTTC - - TRBJ2-1 TRBV9
CAIKGEGGMQETQYF TGTGCCATCAAGGGGGAGGGGGGAATGCAAGAGACCCAGTACTTC - - TRBJ2-5 TRBV10-3
CASSLVLSGEAFF TGTGCCAGCAGCTTAGTTCTTTCAGGTGAAGCTTTCTTT - - TRBJ1-1 TRBV11-2
CATSARGQANYGYTF TGTGCCACCAGCGCCAGAGGACAGGCAAACTATGGCTACACCTTC - TRBD1 TRBJ1-2 TRBV15
CASSPGTGTTIRYTF TGTGCCAGCAGCCCCGGGACAGGCACTACTATACGCTACACCTTC - TRBD1 TRBJ1-2 TRBV27
CSVEPQGWTNTEAFF TGCAGCGTTGAACCACAGGGGTGGACGAACACTGAAGCTTTCTTT - TRBD1 TRBJ1-1 TRBV29-1
CASSLGILAGWNEQFF TGTGCCAGCAGCTTGGGGATACTAGCGGGGTGGAATGAGCAGTTCTTC - TRBD2 TRBJ2-1 TRBV5-8
CAITDHYRDRTYGYTF TGTGCCATCACCGATCACTACCGGGACAGGACCTATGGCTACACCTTC - TRBD1 TRBJ1-2 TRBV27
CASSIVPTGLLGNQPQHF TGTGCCAGTAGTATAGTCCCGACAGGGCTCTTAGGAAATCAGCCCCAGCATTTT - TRBD1 TRBJ1-5 TRBV19
CATSRDRAGGGTTFGEQFF TGTGCCACCAGCAGAGACAGAGCGGGAGGGGGGACTACATTCGGTGAGCAGTTCTTC once TRBD2 TRBJ2-1 TRBV15
CASSILAGGYEQYF TGTGCCAGCAGCATACTAGCGGGGGGCTACGAGCAGTACTTC few TRBD2 TRBJ2-7 TRBV13
CASSPIDSNQPQHF TGTGCCAGCTCACCAATCGATAGCAATCAGCCCCAGCATTTT once - TRBJ1-5 TRBV18
CASSPGRQDNQPQHF TGTGCCAGCTCACCAGGGAGACAAGACAATCAGCCCCAGCATTTT - - TRBJ1-5 TRBV18
CASSGGDTQYF TGTGCCAGCTCCGGAGGGGATACGCAGTATTTT - - TRBJ2-3 TRBV18
CASSPRTSPVGETQYF TGCGCCAGCAGCCCCCGGACCTCCCCCGTGGGAGAGACCCAGTACTTC - - TRBJ2-5 TRBV4-1
CASSPDSSYNSPLHF TGCGCCAGCAGCCCAGACAGCTCCTATAATTCACCCCTCCACTTT - - TRBJ1-6 TRBV5-1
CASSLEGEAQPQHF TGCGCCAGCAGCTTGGAGGGGGAAGCGCAGCCCCAGCATTTT - - TRBJ1-5 TRBV5-1
CASSRAGGVGEAFF TGTGCCAGCAGTCGCGCCGGGGGGGTGGGTGAAGCTTTCTTT - - TRBJ1-1 TRBV27
CASSLGSTSGRTDTQYF TGTGCCAGCAGCTTGGGTTCAACTAGCGGGCGCACAGATACGCAGTATTTT - TRBD2 TRBJ2-3 TRBV5-8
CASSGGSRGYEQYF TGTGCCAGCAGTGGGGGCAGCCGGGGCTACGAGCAGTACTTC once - TRBJ2-7 TRBV9
CASKGQATEQYF TGTGCCAGCAAGGGACAGGCAACCGAGCAGTACTTC - TRBD1 TRBJ2-7 TRBV11-3
CSARSSGRPNTGELFF TGCAGCGCCCGTTCTAGCGGGAGGCCGAACACCGGGGAGCTGTTTTTT - TRBD2 TRBJ2-2 TRBV29-1
CASRGWDGMNTEAFF TGCGCCAGCAGGGGATGGGACGGAATGAACACTGAAGCTTTCTTT - - TRBJ1-1 TRBV5-1
CASGPTKETQYF TGTGCTAGCGGACCCACGAAAGAGACCCAGTACTTC - - TRBJ2-5 TRBV7-7
CASSKDRGAGYGYTF TGTGCCAGCAGCAAAGACAGGGGAGCGGGATATGGCTACACCTTC - TRBD1 TRBJ1-2 TRBV27
CAISESTRTSGDTQYF TGTGCCATCAGTGAGTCGACTCGGACTAGCGGCGATACGCAGTATTTT - TRBD2 TRBJ2-3 TRBV10-3
CASSAGSGRLRIDNEQFF TGTGCCAGCAGCGCCGGGAGCGGGAGGTTGAGGATTGACAATGAGCAGTTCTTC - TRBD2 TRBJ2-1 TRBV9
CASSLGLLAETISSYEQYF TGCGCCAGCAGCTTGGGTCTACTAGCGGAAACCATAAGCTCCTACGAGCAGTACTTC - TRBD2 TRBJ2-7 TRBV5-1
CASSQETSNTEAFF TGTGCCAGCAGCCAAGAGACGTCTAACACTGAAGCTTTCTTT - - TRBJ1-1 TRBV4-2
CASTSGLTDTQYF TGTGCCAGCACCAGCGGGCTCACAGATACGCAGTATTTT - - TRBJ2-3 TRBV5-6
CASSLEAGRPYNGQFF TGTGCCAGCAGTTTAGAAGCGGGCAGGCCCTACAATGGGCAGTTCTTC - - TRBJ2-1 TRBV6-5
CSARDYTEAFF TGCAGTGCTAGAGATTACACTGAAGCTTTCTTT - - TRBJ1-1 TRBV20-1
CASSLITFSYNEQFF TGTGCCAGCAGCTTGATCACCTTCTCCTACAATGAGCAGTTCTTC - - TRBJ2-1 TRBV5-6
CASSLSGTVYNEQFF TGTGCCAGCAGCTTAAGCGGGACAGTTTACAATGAGCAGTTCTTC - - TRBJ2-1 TRBV7-3
CASSLVGRKGTDTQYF TGCGCCAGCAGCTTGGTGGGGCGGAAAGGTACAGATACGCAGTATTTT - - TRBJ2-3 TRBV5-1
CASSLDGTTLISSGANVLTF TGTGCCAGCAGCTTAGACGGCACCACTCTAATTAGTTCTGGGGCCAACGTCCTGACTTTC - - TRBJ2-6 TRBV11-3
CASSAGEFNTEAFF TGTGCCAGCAGTGCCGGTGAATTTAACACTGAAGCTTTCTTT once - TRBJ1-1 TRBV2
CASSPQQGISYEQYF TGTGCCAGCTCACCCCAACAGGGGATTTCCTACGAGCAGTACTTC few TRBD1 TRBJ2-7 TRBV18
CASSIEGSGANVLTF TGTGCCAGTAGTATTGAGGGCTCTGGGGCCAACGTCCTGACTTTC once - TRBJ2-6 TRBV19
CASKGEAGSGQYF TGTGCCAGCAAAGGGGAAGCGGGTTCAGGGCAGTACTTC - - TRBJ2-7 TRBV6-5
CASTNLGGTEAFF TGTGCCAGCACCAACCTAGGGGGAACTGAAGCTTTCTTT - - TRBJ1-1 TRBV6-6